Listed below are T cell receptor beta chains from one sample, sequenced in a study of OX40 agonist ivuxolimab in advanced cancers. Generated by immunoSEQ multiplex PCR, the TCRdb table keeps only in-frame clones and is missing some. The sample holds 65,000 to 95,000 clones; around 90% are singletons and the top ten take about 0.76%. This specimen was CD4+ or CD8+ T cells sorted from blood, taken in a trial of the OX40 agonist ivuxolimab. The receptors here all came from an adult with an advanced solid tumor such as melanoma, head and neck, liver or kidney cancer. Each CDR3 is given with its conserved first and last residue. Each record gives: D gene, V gene, clone size, J gene, CDR3 protein, CDR3 DNA. The D gene is left open where the match is weak. The size field is filled for only some rows; it gives once, few, many or a size class.

-	TRBV11-3	-	TRBJ2-3	CASSSGGLTDTQYF	TGTGCCAGCAGCTCGGGGGGCCTCACAGATACGCAGTATTTT
-	TRBV19	-	TRBJ2-7	CASSTTGYYEQYF	TGTGCCAGTAGCACGACAGGATACTACGAGCAGTACTTC
TRBD2	TRBV25-1	-	TRBJ2-7	CASSRTSGRPSYEQYF	TGTGCCAGCAGTCGGACTAGCGGGAGGCCCTCCTACGAGCAGTACTTC
-	TRBV5-6	-	TRBJ2-3	CASSSLKRPRGTDTQYF	TGTGCCAGCAGCTCTCTAAAGCGGCCTCGCGGCACAGATACGCAGTATTTT
TRBD1	TRBV18	-	TRBJ2-3	CASSPRGQGAQDTQYF	TGTGCCAGCTCACCACGGGGACAGGGGGCACAAGATACGCAGTATTTT
TRBD2	TRBV7-2	-	TRBJ2-2	CASSPGTTNTGELFF	TGTGCCAGCAGCCCCGGGACTACGAACACCGGGGAGCTGTTTTTT
TRBD1	TRBV29-1	-	TRBJ2-1	CSTSRPGQGFANEQFF	TGCAGCACATCCCGCCCCGGACAGGGTTTTGCCAATGAGCAGTTCTTC
TRBD2	TRBV7-8	once	TRBJ2-1	CASSLAGTSYSYNEQFF	TGTGCCAGCAGCTTAGCGGGGACTAGCTATTCGTACAATGAGCAGTTCTTC
-	TRBV6-4	-	TRBJ2-3	CASSDPITDTQYF	TGTGCCAGCAGTGACCCAATCACAGATACGCAGTATTTT
-	TRBV19	-	TRBJ2-3	CASSKKESGPTDTQYF	TGTGCCAGTAGTAAAAAGGAGAGCGGACCCACAGATACGCAGTATTTT
TRBD2	TRBV5-8	-	TRBJ2-7	CASRVAGTYEQYF	TGTGCCAGCAGGGTAGCGGGGACCTACGAGCAGTACTTC
-	TRBV20-1	few	TRBJ2-7	CSARQLREQYF	TGCAGTGCGAGACAACTACGCGAGCAGTACTTC
-	TRBV7-8	-	TRBJ2-7	CASSLAGAEQYF	TGTGCCAGCAGCTTAGCAGGTGCCGAGCAGTACTTC
-	TRBV11-2	-	TRBJ2-1	CASSLDLSSYNEQFF	TGTGCCAGCAGCTTAGACTTATCGTCCTACAATGAGCAGTTCTTC
TRBD1	TRBV18	-	TRBJ2-1	CASSPPDRRNEQFF	TGTGCCAGCTCACCACCGGACAGGAGGAATGAGCAGTTCTTC
-	TRBV6-1	-	TRBJ2-3	CASSEEGADTQYF	TGTGCCAGCAGTGAAGAAGGGGCTGATACGCAGTATTTT
TRBD1	TRBV7-9	-	TRBJ1-1	CASSFPGQGANTEAFF	TGTGCCAGCAGCTTCCCCGGACAGGGGGCGAACACTGAAGCTTTCTTT
-	TRBV19	once	TRBJ2-2	CASSMRDTYTGELFF	TGTGCCAGTAGTATGCGAGACACTTACACCGGGGAGCTGTTTTTT
-	TRBV7-9	-	TRBJ1-2	CASRQAGEGYGYTF	TGTGCCAGCCGTCAGGCGGGGGAGGGCTATGGCTACACCTTC
-	TRBV5-6	-	TRBJ2-7	CASSRRQDLPREQYF	TGTGCCAGCAGCCGGCGACAGGATCTTCCTAGGGAGCAGTACTTC
-	TRBV18	-	TRBJ1-5	CASSPVVRNQPQHF	TGTGCCAGCTCACCAGTTGTACGCAATCAGCCCCAGCATTTT
-	TRBV7-3	-	TRBJ1-1	CASSVQGGAQAFF	TGTGCCAGCAGCGTACAGGGCGGGGCACAAGCTTTCTTT
-	TRBV7-3	-	TRBJ2-1	CASSLTGSHNEQFF	TGTGCCAGCAGCTTAACGGGGAGCCACAATGAGCAGTTCTTC
-	TRBV30	once	TRBJ2-1	CAWSGEREQFF	TGTGCCTGGAGTGGTGAGCGGGAGCAGTTCTTC
TRBD1	TRBV15	-	TRBJ1-1	CATSSDRGLAFF	TGTGCCACCAGCAGCGACAGGGGGCTAGCTTTCTTT
TRBD2	TRBV28	-	TRBJ2-7	CASISGDYFREQYF	TGTGCCAGCATTAGCGGGGACTACTTCCGCGAGCAGTACTTC
-	TRBV18	-	TRBJ1-1	CASSPIWEAMNTEAFF	TGTGCCAGCTCACCAATTTGGGAGGCGATGAACACTGAAGCTTTCTTT
TRBD1	TRBV7-2	-	TRBJ1-1	CASSLAGQGTEAFF	TGTGCCAGCAGCTTAGCGGGACAGGGCACTGAAGCTTTCTTT
-	TRBV27	-	TRBJ2-2	CASSSSIGGELFF	TGTGCCAGCAGTTCTTCCATCGGCGGGGAGCTGTTTTTT
-	TRBV7-8	-	TRBJ2-1	CASSLVRAYSYNEQFF	TGTGCCAGCAGCTTGGTCAGGGCCTACTCCTACAATGAGCAGTTCTTC
-	TRBV5-1	-	TRBJ2-7	CASSLAGAGEFEQYF	TGCGCCAGCAGCTTGGCGGGGGCGGGTGAGTTCGAGCAGTACTTC
TRBD1	TRBV19	few	TRBJ1-5	CASSSGQGGNQPQHF	TGTGCCAGTAGCTCAGGACAGGGGGGCAATCAGCCCCAGCATTTT
-	TRBV7-2	-	TRBJ1-1	CASSLLGNTEAFF	TGTGCCAGCAGCTTGTTGGGGAACACTGAAGCTTTCTTT
-	TRBV7-3	once	TRBJ2-2	CASSLTEQPGELFF	TGTGCCAGCAGCTTGACAGAACAACCCGGGGAGCTGTTTTTT
-	TRBV19	-	TRBJ2-7	CASSIYQGGTYEQYF	TGTGCCAGTAGTATATATCAGGGTGGCACCTACGAGCAGTACTTC
TRBD1	TRBV5-1	-	TRBJ1-4	CASSPRQGGNEKLFF	TGCGCCAGCAGCCCTAGACAGGGGGGTAATGAAAAACTGTTTTTT
-	TRBV12-2	once	TRBJ2-7	CASRLVWASEPYEQYF	TGTGCAAGTCGCTTAGTCTGGGCTAGCGAACCCTACGAGCAGTACTTC
-	TRBV5-4	-	TRBJ2-5	CASRSDPGTVQETQYF	TGTGCCAGCAGGTCAGATCCCGGGACGGTCCAAGAGACCCAGTACTTC
TRBD2	TRBV29-1	-	TRBJ2-1	CSVEGLAGGYNEQFF	TGCAGCGTTGAAGGGCTAGCGGGAGGGTACAATGAGCAGTTCTTC
-	TRBV7-8	-	TRBJ2-4	CASSLAENIQYF	TGTGCCAGCAGCTTAGCCGAAAACATTCAGTACTTC
TRBD1	TRBV2	-	TRBJ2-3	CASRTGQYNTDTQYF	TGTGCCAGCAGGACGGGACAGTATAACACAGATACGCAGTATTTT
-	TRBV15	few	TRBJ1-1	CATSVGPNTEAFF	TGTGCCACCAGCGTTGGCCCGAACACTGAAGCTTTCTTT
-	TRBV6-5	-	TRBJ1-3	CASTAGGSGNTIYF	TGTGCCAGCACCGCCGGGGGCTCTGGAAACACCATATATTTT
TRBD2	TRBV27	-	TRBJ2-1	CASRILGRARDNEQFF	TGTGCCAGCAGAATATTAGGGAGGGCCAGGGACAATGAGCAGTTCTTC
-	TRBV30	-	TRBJ2-1	CAWSVVPDQSFF	TGTGCCTGGAGTGTCGTACCCGACCAATCGTTCTTC
-	TRBV4-2	-	TRBJ2-5	CASSQGGTKETQYF	TGTGCCAGCAGCCAAGGCGGGACAAAAGAGACCCAGTACTTC
-	TRBV5-1	-	TRBJ1-5	CASSPERPDQPQHF	TGCGCCAGCAGCCCAGAAAGGCCCGATCAGCCCCAGCATTTT
TRBD2	TRBV10-1	-	TRBJ2-4	CASSETLGTSGEEIAKNIQYF	TGCGCCAGCAGTGAGACGCTTGGGACTAGCGGGGAGGAAATAGCCAAAAACATTCAGTACTTC
TRBD1	TRBV30	-	TRBJ2-2	CAWSPDRGGELFF	TGTGCCTGGAGTCCGGACAGGGGTGGGGAGCTGTTTTTT
TRBD2	TRBV7-9	-	TRBJ2-2	CASSSSGSGTGELFF	TGTGCCAGCAGCTCTAGCGGGAGCGGCACCGGGGAGCTGTTTTTT
-	TRBV6-1	-	TRBJ1-2	CASSAADNYGYTF	TGTGCCAGCAGTGCGGCCGATAACTATGGCTACACCTTC